The 20 T cell receptor beta chains in this list originate from one sample, sequenced in a study of cytomegalovirus exposure and HLA in healthy donors. Method: immunoSEQ multiplex PCR; TCRdb's copy keeps in-frame clones and lacks some. The profile shows some 120,000 clones, 88% of them singletons. What was sequenced was PBMCs. These receptors were collected from a man aged 25 to 40 in good health and CMV-seronegative.

The rearrangement uses TRBV7-6 and TRBJ2-7; D gene unclear. The length of the CDR3 is 12 residues. Germline V gene data show CDR1 as SGHVS and CDR2 as FNYEAQ. Trimming stripped 3 bases from V and 7 bases from J, with 10 bases between. Here the CDR3 reads CASSFSSSEQYF. DNA of the CDR3: TGTGCCAGCAGCTTTTCTTCGAGTGAGCAGTACTTC.

This sequence joins TRBV21-1 and TRBJ2-7; the DNA was not compared with TRBD2, the D call given in the table. TRBV21-1 is given as a pseudogene. The CDR3 runs to 15 residues. The CDR3 region has the DNA TGTGCCAGCAGCAAAGCGACTAGCGGGATTTACGAGCAGTACTTC. This codes for CASSKATSGIYEQYF.

This clone appeared a few times. The chain joins TRBV6-6 to TRBJ2-2; D not resolved. CDR3 size: 14 residues. The V end was cut by 4 bases, the J end by 5 bases, with 11 bases between. CDR1 and CDR2 (germline): MNHNY, SVGAGI (reference sequence). The CDR3 loop is CASSSLERTGELFF. As DNA, the CDR3 is TGTGCCAGCAGTTCCCTGGAGCGAACCGGGGAGCTGTTTTTT.

This chain joins TRBV4-2 and TRBJ1-2; 11 bases align to TRBD1. Trimming removed 3 bases from V and 3 bases from J; junction bases left unmatched: 12. CDR1 is LGHNA and CDR2 is YNFKEQ in the germline V gene. The CDR3 has 18 amino acids. CDR3 bases: TGTGCCAGCAGCCAGGCCTGGGACAGGGGGAAATTCGACTATGGCTACACCTTC. This encodes CASSQAWDRGKFDYGYTF.

The chain links TRBV19 to TRBJ2-2; D gene ambiguous. The V gene's germline CDR1 is LNHDA and CDR2 SQIVND (reference sequence). Trimming took off 5 bases at V and 6 bases at J, with 13 bases between the two ends. This CDR3 contains 14 residues. The CDR3: CASSASVGSGELFF. CDR3 bases: TGTGCCAGTAGTGCGTCCGTTGGTTCCGGGGAGCTGTTTTTT. The full variable domain, its missing parts supplied by reference TRBV19 and TRBJ2-2, is DGGITQSPKYLFRKEGQNVTLSCEQNLNHDAMYWYRQDPGQGLRLIYYSQIVNDFQKGDIAEGYSVSREKKESFPLTVTSAQKNPTAFYLCASSASVGSGELFFGEGSRLTVL.

V usage is TRBV9 and J usage is TRBJ2-2; a possible D gene is TRBD2 (5 bases). Deletions cut 3 bases from V and 5 bases from J, with 11 bases between. This CDR3 is 14 amino acids long. Germline values: CDR1 SGDLS, CDR2 YYNGEE. The CDR3 sequence: CASSGLAATGELFF. DNA for the CDR3: TGTGCCAGCAGCGGGCTAGCTGCAACCGGGGAGCTGTTTTTT. Full variable domain (rest looked up from reference TRBV9 and TRBJ2-2): DSGVTQTPKHLITATGQRVTLRCSPRSGDLSVYWYQQSLDQGLQFLIQYYNGEERAKGNILERFSAQQFPDLHSELNLSSLELGDSALYFCASSGLAATGELFFGEGSRLTVL.

The rearrangement uses TRBV30 and TRBJ2-3; no clear D. Germline V gene data show CDR1 as GTSNPN and CDR2 as SVGIG (reference sequence). V was clipped by 4 bases and J by 0 bases, with 8 bases between them. The CDR3 has 13 residues. The CDR3 DNA reads TGTGCCTGGATTTTAGAGAGCACAGATACGCAGTATTTT. This gives the protein CAWILESTDTQYF.

The V call is TRBV27, the J call TRBJ2-3; TRBD1 might be the D (6 bases). This CDR3 is 16 amino acids long. V dropped 3 bases and J dropped 2 bases, with 15 bases sitting between them. Germline lookup yields CDR1 MNHEY and CDR2 SMNVEV (reference sequence). CDR3 region: CASSFLMAGDTDTQYF. The CDR3 region has the DNA TGTGCCAGCAGTTTTTTAATGGCAGGGGACACAGATACGCAGTATTTT.

The chain recombines TRBV7-2 with TRBJ1-4, with a tentative D call TRBD1 (6 bases). Germline CDR1 SGHTA, CDR2 FQGNSA. The length of the CDR3 is 14 residues. V shed 1 base and J shed 8 bases, with 11 bases lying between them. This chain's CDR3 is CASSLVWGPEKLFF. CDR3 nucleotide sequence: TGTGCCAGCAGCTTAGTATGGGGGCCCGAAAAACTGTTTTTT.

The CDR3 nucleotides are TGTGCCAGCAGTTTCTTTGTTGGGGACAGCCCCTACGAGCAGTACTTC. Its translation: CASSFFVGDSPYEQYF. V and J are TRBV27 and TRBJ2-7; 7 bases fit TRBD1. The ends lost 3 bases at V and 2 bases at J; junction bases unmatched: 10. The germline gives CDR1 MNHEY, CDR2 SMNVEV (reference sequence). The CDR3 has 16 amino acids.

This chain uses TRBV5-1 with TRBJ2-2, with 8 bases fitting TRBD2. The CDR3 consists of 17 residues. Germline CDR1 is SGHRS and CDR2 is YFSETQ. Trimming cost V 2 bases and J 6 bases; bases outside gene matches: 12. The CDR3 bases are TGCGCCAGCAGCTTAAGGGACCGAGCGGGAGTAGCCGGGGAGCTGTTTTTT. The encoded protein is CASSLRDRAGVAGELFF.

This clone was counted between two and nine times. This sequence joins TRBV10-1 and TRBJ2-7, with 8 bases fitting TRBD2. With 0 bases clipped from V and 2 bases from J, the junction kept 6 bases outside the gene matches. The CDR3 is made up of 16 amino acids. Germline-derived CDR1 and CDR2 are WNHNN and SYGVQD (reference sequence). The CDR3 DNA follows: TGCGCCAGCAGTGAGTCACACCTAGCGGGCACCTACGAGCAGTACTTC. The encoded protein is CASSESHLAGTYEQYF.

The chain combines TRBV7-6 with TRBJ1-2; 8 nucleotides match TRBD1. V was pared by 1 base and J by 1 base, with 5 bases of the junction left unmatched. The CDR3 length is 16 residues. CDR1 SGHVS and CDR2 FNYEAQ come from the germline V gene. CDR3 DNA: TGTGCCAGCAGCTTAGGGGGGACAGGATATAACTATGGCTACACCTTC. It translates to CASSLGGTGYNYGYTF.

The DNA for the CDR3 is TGTGCCAGCAGTCCTAGTACAGCGGGCAATCAGCCCCAGCATTTT. Encoded protein: CASSPSTAGNQPQHF. The V call is TRBV2, the J call TRBJ1-5; no clear D. Trimming took 5 bases from V and 2 from J, leaving 13 bases between them. Germline loops: CDR1 SNHLY, CDR2 FYNNEI. The CDR3 covers 15 residues.

The J gene is TRBJ2-2, the V gene TRBV18; 12 bases fit TRBD2. Germline V gene sequence: CDR1 KGHSH, CDR2 LQKENI. The length of the CDR3 is 17 residues. Germline trimming cut 4 bases from V and 5 bases from J; bases unmatched to any gene: 8. CDR3 in DNA: TGTGCCAGCTCACAAGGACTAGCGGGAAGTGGAACCGGGGAGCTGTTTTTT. This codes for CASSQGLAGSGTGELFF.

The chain combines TRBV7-9 with TRBJ1-1; tentatively, D is TRBD1 (5 bases). Germline V gives CDR1 SEHNR, CDR2 FQNEAQ (reference sequence). CDR3 length equals 13 residues. The ends were cut back, 7 bases at V and 1 base at J, with 10 bases in the middle. CDR3 in amino acids: CASIGRGNTEAFF. For the CDR3, the DNA is TGTGCCAGCATAGGAAGGGGGAACACTGAAGCTTTCTTT.

J is TRBJ2-7 and V is TRBV19, with 8 bases that match TRBD2. Looked up from germline, CDR1 is LNHDA and CDR2 is SQIVND (reference sequence). The CDR3 extends over 17 amino acids. V trimming: 3 bases; J trimming: 3 bases; junction bases outside the gene matches: 13. The CDR3 reads CASSINSGDSMVYEQYF. CDR3 bases: TGTGCCAGTAGTATTAATAGCGGGGATTCGATGGTCTACGAGCAGTACTTC.

The rearrangement uses TRBV7-3 and TRBJ2-6; D possibly corresponds to TRBD2 (7 bases). CDR1 is SGHTA, CDR2 FQGTGA, per germline. V shed 5 bases and J shed 1 base, with 18 bases lying between them. This CDR3 contains 18 residues. The CDR3 DNA reads as TGTGCCAGCAGCCCGGGGGGCGGGTCTCGGTCTGGGGCCAACGTCCTGACTTTC. Translation: CASSPGGGSRSGANVLTF.

The chain is built from TRBV19 and TRBJ1-5; D ambiguous. CDR1 is LNHDA and CDR2 is SQIVND in the germline V gene (reference sequence). V was cut by 3 bases and J by 7 bases, with 7 bases left in between. The CDR3 is 12 amino acids. CDR3 nucleotide sequence: TGTGCCAGTAGTATCGCCGCGCAGCCCCAGCATTTT. It yields the protein CASSIAAQPQHF.

The chain has TRBV7-6 and TRBJ2-2; perhaps TRBD1 as D (5 bases). This CDR3 is built from 12 residues. Germline V gene sequence: CDR1 SGHVS, CDR2 FNYEAQ. V was pared by 5 bases and J by 6 bases, with 7 bases between. CDR3 loop: CASSQQAGELFF. The CDR3 coding sequence is TGTGCCAGCAGCCAACAGGCCGGGGAGCTGTTTTTT.